The clone carrying this T cell receptor (beta chain) was recorded a few times. Antigen: not known. V was shortened by 3 bases and J by 0 bases, with 16 bases between the two germline ends. In germline, CDR1 is MGHDK, CDR2 SYGVNS. The CDR3 totals 17 residues. This entry comes from a study of T cells in Graves' hyperthyroidism and ophthalmopathy. Across the whole study: At the time of initial diagnosis and before any treatment, peripheral blood was collected. General observations from the study: Blood also showed most of the thyroid clonotypes that were expanded above 0.001.

Researchers took RNA transcripts and amplified the TCR beta CDR3 regions from them. Primed by the HTBI set, a first-round RT-PCR was run on the TCR CDR3. Each CDR3 protein gets one entry after TCRdb re-called the multiplex PCR reads with MiXCR. The data contain 300,000 to 450,000 distinct CDR3 sequences, about 15% of them singletons. The material sequenced was blood. The sequence derives from a woman between 25 and 40 years old with Graves' ophthalmopathy. The chain links TRBV25-1 to TRBJ2-3, with D perhaps TRBD1 (6 bases). CDR3 bases: TGTGCCAGCAGTGAGAGGACAGCCTCGCCTAGCACAGATACGCAGTATTTT. The encoded protein is CASSERTASPSTDTQYF.